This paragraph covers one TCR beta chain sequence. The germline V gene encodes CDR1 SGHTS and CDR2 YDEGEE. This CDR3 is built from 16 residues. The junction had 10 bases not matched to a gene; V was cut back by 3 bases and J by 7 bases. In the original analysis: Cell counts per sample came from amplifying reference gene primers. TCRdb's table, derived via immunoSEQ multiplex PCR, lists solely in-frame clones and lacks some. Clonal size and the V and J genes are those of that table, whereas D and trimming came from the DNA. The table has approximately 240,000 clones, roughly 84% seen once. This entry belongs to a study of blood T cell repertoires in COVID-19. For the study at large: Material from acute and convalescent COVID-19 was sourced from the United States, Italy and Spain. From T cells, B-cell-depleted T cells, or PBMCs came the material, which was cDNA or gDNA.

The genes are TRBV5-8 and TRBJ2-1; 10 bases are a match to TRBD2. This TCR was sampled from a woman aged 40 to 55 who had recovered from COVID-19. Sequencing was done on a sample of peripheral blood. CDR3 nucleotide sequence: TGTGCCAGCAGCTCCCCTCGCACTAGCGGGGCAAATGAGCAGTTCTTC. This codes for CASSSPRTSGANEQFF. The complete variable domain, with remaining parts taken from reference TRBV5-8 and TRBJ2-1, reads EAGVTQSPTHLIKTRGQQATLRCSPISGHTSVYWYQQALGLGLQFLLWYDEGEERNRGNFPPRFSGRQFPNYSSELNVNALELEDSALYLCASSSPRTSGANEQFFGPGTRLTVL.